Sequencing of this T cell receptor (beta chain) was carried out in a study of shared clonotypes between healthy human individuals. Study-wide context: Donors were a couple of women and three men aged 18 to 49. Study-wide findings and caveats: Naive subsets generally had larger estimated richness than memory subsets. Several donors held approximately 4.5% of naive CD4 clonotypes in common. Only blood was sampled, and tissue TCR repertoires likely differ from blood ones.

Clones were read by immunoSEQ multiplex PCR, and TCRdb kept only the in-frame ones, dropping some. In the table there are about 640,000 clones, about two thirds of which are singletons. Trimming stripped 4 bases from V and 6 bases from J, with 7 bases between. Germline V gene data show CDR1 as SGDLS and CDR2 as YYNGEE. CDR3 length: 12 residues. A word on this clone: Its antigen is undetermined.

Source material: memory CD4+ T cells sorted from blood. As to subset: CD45RA-negative fraction. The source is a woman aged 30 to 39 in good health. J is TRBJ2-2 and V is TRBV9; D remains unclear. This CDR3 reads CASSNYAGELFF. CDR3 sequence (DNA): TGTGCCAGCAGCAATTACGCCGGGGAGCTGTTTTTT.